Shown below are 25 T cell receptor beta chains from a single sample sequenced in a study of OX40 agonist ivuxolimab in advanced cancers. Here immunoSEQ multiplex PCR was the method, and the copy in TCRdb shows in-frame clones only, minus some. The sample carries approximately 20,000 clones, 80% to 90% recorded once. The source was CD4+ or CD8+ T cells sorted from blood, collected in a trial of the OX40 agonist ivuxolimab. The receptors were sampled from an adult with an advanced solid tumor such as melanoma, head and neck, liver or kidney cancer.

The chain uses TRBV6-5 and TRBJ2-5; the D gene is possibly TRBD1 (6 bases). The CDR3 has 13 residues. V shed 6 bases and J shed 4 bases, with 12 bases lying between them. The V gene's germline CDR1 is MNHEY and CDR2 SVGAGI. The chain's CDR3 is CASSLRGGETQYF. In nucleotides, the CDR3 is TGTGCCAGCAGCCTTCGAGGGGGAGAGACCCAGTACTTC.

The chain links TRBV27 to TRBJ2-7; 7 bases match TRBD2. Germline V CDR1 and CDR2: MNHEY, SMNVEV (reference sequence). The junction had 5 bases not matched to a gene; V was cut back by 3 bases and J by 3 bases. This CDR3 comprises 14 residues. The CDR3 region has the DNA TGTGCCAGCAGTTTTGGGCTAGCGGTCTACGAGCAGTACTTC. Translation gives CASSFGLAVYEQYF.

The V gene is TRBV27, the J gene TRBJ2-3; 16 nucleotides match TRBD2. This CDR3 spans 19 amino acids. J gave up 3 bases and V 2 bases, and 8 bases lay outside the gene matches. Germline V lookup: CDR1 MNHEY, CDR2 SMNVEV (reference sequence). Written as DNA, the CDR3 is TGTGCCAGCAGTTTAGCACCGGGACTAGCGGGGGGGCCGACAGATACGCAGTATTTT. It specifies CASSLAPGLAGGPTDTQYF.

The chain joins TRBV5-5 to TRBJ2-3, with 8 bases lining up with TRBD2. J was trimmed by 1 base and V by 0 bases; bases with no gene match: 4. Per germline, CDR1 SGHKS and CDR2 YYEKEE (reference sequence). This CDR3 spans 16 amino acids. The CDR3 DNA follows: TGTGCCAGCAGCTTGGGACTAGCGCCTCGCACAGATACGCAGTATTTT. It translates to CASSLGLAPRTDTQYF.

The chain links TRBV5-4 to TRBJ2-1, with 7 bases lining up with TRBD2. The CDR3 is 18 amino acids. V lost 5 bases and J lost 7; bases outside the gene matches: 21. CDR1 is SGHNT and CDR2 is YYREEE in the germline V gene (reference sequence). The DNA of the CDR3 is TGTGCCAGCAGGGCGGGGGAGGGGAAACCACTAATGGAGAATGAGCAGTTCTTC. It is translated as CASRAGEGKPLMENEQFF.

The gene calls are TRBV6-1 and TRBJ2-5; 10 positions agree with TRBD1. Germline loops: CDR1 MNHNS, CDR2 SASEGT. The CDR3 has 15 residues. Trimming took 1 base from V and 5 from J; bases not matched to a gene: 4. DNA of the CDR3: TGTGCCAGCAGTGAAGGGACAGGGGGTTGGGAGACCCAGTACTTC. This gives the protein CASSEGTGGWETQYF.

This clone was recorded a few times. The rearrangement uses TRBV6-1 and TRBJ2-7; no definite D call. This CDR3 is built from 13 residues. Germline CDR1 and CDR2: MNHNS and SASEGT. V was pared by 0 bases and J by 7 bases, with 10 bases between. The CDR3 DNA follows: TGTGCCAGCAGTGAAGCTTACCCTGGTGAGCAGTACTTC. This translates into CASSEAYPGEQYF.

The chain joins TRBV4-2 to TRBJ2-7; weak D call: TRBD2 (5 bases). Germline CDR1 LGHNA, CDR2 YNFKEQ. The CDR3 totals 15 residues. V dropped 0 bases and J dropped 1 base, with 10 bases sitting between them. CDR3 protein: CASSQDLASSYEQYF. The CDR3 region has the DNA TGTGCCAGCAGCCAAGACCTAGCTTCGTCCTACGAGCAGTACTTC.

The genes are TRBV9 and TRBJ2-7; 13 bases fit TRBD2. Germline V gene data show CDR1 as SGDLS and CDR2 as YYNGEE. The CDR3 totals 16 residues. After removal of 4 bases from V and 4 bases from J, the junction contained 8 bases not matched to a gene. This CDR3 reads CASSPGTSGDGYEQYF. As DNA, the CDR3 is TGTGCCAGCAGCCCAGGGACTAGCGGGGATGGGTACGAGCAGTACTTC.

The chain couples TRBV13 to TRBJ2-7, with 11 bases that match TRBD2. CDR3 length: 17 residues. Germline-derived CDR1 and CDR2 are PRHDT and FYEKMQ (reference sequence). Losses at the gene ends were 2 bases for V and 6 bases for J; bases not matched to a gene: 12. In DNA form, the CDR3 reads TGTGCCAGCAGCTTAACTGGGGCTAGCGGGAGGTTTTCCGAGCAGTACTTC. Translating it yields CASSLTGASGRFSEQYF.

This chain uses TRBV27 with TRBJ1-1; the D gene is possibly TRBD1 (5 bases). Germline V CDR1 and CDR2: MNHEY, SMNVEV (reference sequence). Between the trimmed V and J ends, which lost 6 bases and 7 bases, there was a span of 12 bases. There are 12 residues in the CDR3. This chain's CDR3 is CASSSGAYEAFF. The DNA of the CDR3 is TGTGCCAGCAGCTCCGGGGCCTATGAAGCTTTCTTT.

This chain uses TRBV2 with TRBJ2-2; TRBD2 might be the D (5 bases). Germline CDR1 is SNHLY and CDR2 is FYNNEI. The CDR3 runs 12 residues. V was pared by 8 bases and J by 8 bases, with 12 bases between. In nucleotides, the CDR3 is TGTGCCAGCCAATCGGGGTGGGGGGAGCTGTTTTTT. This translates into CASQSGWGELFF.

V and J are TRBV9 and TRBJ2-1, with D uncertain. From germline, CDR1 is SGDLS and CDR2 YYNGEE. This CDR3 region has 12 residues. V was clipped by 3 bases and J by 3 bases, with 4 bases between them. CDR3: CASSAGYNEQFF. Here the CDR3 DNA reads TGTGCCAGCAGCGCGGGCTACAATGAGCAGTTCTTC.

The chain carries TRBV11-3 and TRBJ2-7; TRBD1 aligns across 10 bases. V gave up 4 bases and J gave up 6 bases; unmatched junction bases: 3. This CDR3 spans 13 amino acids. From germline, CDR1 is SGHNT and CDR2 YENEEA. CDR3 bases: TGTGCCAGCAGCTGGGACAGGGGCTCCGAGCAGTACTTC. Its translation is CASSWDRGSEQYF.

Only one count was recorded for this clone. V usage is TRBV29-1 and J usage is TRBJ2-2, with unresolved D. In germline, CDR1 is SQVTM, CDR2 ANQGSEA. V was shortened by 0 bases and J by 0 bases, with 8 bases between the two germline ends. The length of the CDR3 is 15 residues. The CDR3 is CSVEERHTNTGELFF. The CDR3, as DNA: TGCAGCGTTGAAGAGCGGCACACGAACACCGGGGAGCTGTTTTTT.

V and J are TRBV27 and TRBJ2-3, with D possibly matching TRBD2 (6 bases). There are 15 residues in the CDR3. The V gene's germline CDR1 is MNHEY and CDR2 SMNVEV (reference sequence). Trimming stripped 7 bases from V and 5 bases from J, with 19 bases between. CDR3 DNA: TGTGCCAGCAAATGGGGCGGAGGGGTTTTAGATACGCAGTATTTT. Its translation is CASKWGGGVLDTQYF.

CDR3 in amino acids: CASSQVQGTNQPQHF. CDR3 sequence (DNA): TGCGCCAGCAGCCAAGTTCAGGGTACGAATCAGCCCCAGCATTTT. The rearrangement links TRBV4-1 to TRBJ1-5, with D possibly TRBD1 on 5 matching bases. This CDR3 contains 15 residues. V was cut by 1 base and J by 4 bases, with 11 bases left in between. From germline, CDR1 is MGHRA and CDR2 YSYEKL.

Only one count was recorded for this clone. The V gene is TRBV7-9, the J gene TRBJ2-7; 9 nucleotides align to TRBD1. There are 15 residues in the CDR3. Unmatched junction bases numbered 4, after V lost 1 base and J lost 3 bases. Germline assignment: CDR1 SEHNR and CDR2 FQNEAQ (reference sequence). Here the CDR3 DNA reads TGTGCCAGCAGCTTAGTAAAGGACAGGGGCTACGAGCAGTACTTC. This encodes CASSLVKDRGYEQYF.

The chain employs TRBV12-2 and TRBJ2-7; TRBD1 reflects the table's D call only, with no check against the DNA. TRBV12-2 is termed a pseudogene. This CDR3 contains 14 residues. DNA of the CDR3: TGTGCAAGTCGCCGACAGGGGAAGGACTACGAGCAGTACTTC. Residues: CASRRQGKDYEQYF.

The chain couples TRBV28 to TRBJ1-1; D remains unclear. Trimming removed 5 bases from V and 5 bases from J, with 15 bases in between. The CDR3 runs 14 residues. Germline loops: CDR1 MDHEN, CDR2 SYDVKM. CDR3 DNA: TGTGCCAGCAGTGTGGGGTCGGGCTGGACTGAAGCTTTCTTT. Protein: CASSVGSGWTEAFF.

Ten or more counts support this clone. The chain carries TRBV4-3 and TRBJ1-4; D unclear. The ends were cut back, 0 bases at V and 4 bases at J, with 15 bases in the middle. The germline CDR1 and CDR2 sequences are LGHNA and YSLEER. CDR3 length equals 17 residues. CDR3 coding DNA: TGCGCCAGCAGCCAAGATTATTATGGAGGACTTAATGAAAAACTGTTTTTT. This gives the protein CASSQDYYGGLNEKLFF.

This sequence joins TRBV5-8 and TRBJ2-3; the match to TRBD1 covers 8 bases. The CDR3 contains 16 residues. Germline CDR1 reads SGHTS; CDR2 reads YDEGEE. V dropped 4 bases and J dropped 0; count of bases not matched to a gene: 7. CDR3 DNA: TGTGCCAGCAGCCCCCTGGGACAGGTTAGCACAGATACGCAGTATTTT. As protein: CASSPLGQVSTDTQYF.

Turning to this clone: Additional DNA sequences in this sample encode the identical CDR3. The genes are TRBV20-1 and TRBJ2-5; D is undetermined. The CDR3 sequence is 10 residues long. The germline V gene encodes CDR1 DFQATT and CDR2 SNEGSKA (reference sequence). Trimming took off 5 bases at V and 3 bases at J, with 4 bases between the two ends. CDR3 residues: CSALEETQYF. DNA for the CDR3: TGCAGTGCTCTAGAAGAGACCCAGTACTTC.

This chain connects TRBV21-1 to TRBJ2-3; TRBD2, the D gene given by the table, was not confirmed from the DNA. TRBV21-1 is described as a pseudogene. CDR3 size: 21 residues. CDR3: CASSTILAGAVHISYTDTQYF. CDR3 bases: TGTGCCAGCAGCACTATACTAGCGGGAGCCGTACACATTTCATACACAGATACGCAGTATTTT.

This clone showed up just once. The chain joins TRBV4-1 to TRBJ2-1, with D perhaps matching TRBD2 (5 bases). V was cut by 3 bases and J by 4 bases, with 13 bases left in between. In germline, CDR1 is MGHRA, CDR2 YSYEKL. This CDR3 contains 15 residues. CDR3 DNA: TGCGCCAGCAGCCACCGTGGGAGTGCGTACAATGAGCAGTTCTTC. Its protein is CASSHRGSAYNEQFF.